This T cell receptor (beta chain) was found in a study of cytomegalovirus exposure and HLA in healthy donors. V shed 10 bases and J 1 base; nucleotides not matched to a gene: 9. The germline V gene encodes CDR1 SEHNR and CDR2 FQNEAQ (reference sequence). CDR3 size: 16 residues. In the case of this clone: The antigen is undetermined.

A multiplex PCR was run with 60 Vbeta primers and 13 Jbeta primers. Method: immunoSEQ multiplex PCR; TCRdb's copy keeps in-frame clones and lacks some. This sample has tens of thousands of clones, with under 80% found just once. Overall study results and limits: Reportedly, TCR beta sequences accurately predicted HLA-A and HLA-B alleles in most subjects.

The chain joins TRBV7-9 to TRBJ2-7; TRBD2 matches 14 bases. The sequence derives from a male donor in good health and CMV-seronegative. Sequencing was done on a sample of PBMCs. The DNA for the CDR3 is TGTGCCAACCCCGGGACTAGCGGGAGCTGGTCCTACGAGCAGTACTTC. As protein: CANPGTSGSWSYEQYF.